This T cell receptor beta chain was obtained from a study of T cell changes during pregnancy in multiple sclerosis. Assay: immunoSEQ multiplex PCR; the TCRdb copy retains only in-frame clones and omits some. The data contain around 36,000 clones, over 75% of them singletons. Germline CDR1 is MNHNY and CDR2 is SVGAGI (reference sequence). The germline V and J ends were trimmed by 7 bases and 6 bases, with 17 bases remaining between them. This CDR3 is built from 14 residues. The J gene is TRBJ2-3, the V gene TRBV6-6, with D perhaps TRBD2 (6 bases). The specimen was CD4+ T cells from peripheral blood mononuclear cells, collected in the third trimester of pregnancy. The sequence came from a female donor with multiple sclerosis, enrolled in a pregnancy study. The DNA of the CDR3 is TGTGCCAGCACCCCGGGAGCACGTAGTGATACGCAGTATTTT. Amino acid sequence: CASTPGARSDTQYF.